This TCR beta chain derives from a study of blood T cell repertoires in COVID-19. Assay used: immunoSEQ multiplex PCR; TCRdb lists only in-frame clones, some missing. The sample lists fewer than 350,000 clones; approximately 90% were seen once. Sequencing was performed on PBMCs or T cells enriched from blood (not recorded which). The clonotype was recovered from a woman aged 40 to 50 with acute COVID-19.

CDR3 DNA: TGTGCCAGCAGTGAGGGCAGGGGGCTTGAAAAACTGTTTTTT. Translated: CASSEGRGLEKLFF. V is TRBV2 and J is TRBJ1-4; the match to TRBD1 covers 8 bases. Trimming at V came to 3 bases and at J to 7 bases, leaving 4 bases not matched to a gene. CDR1 and CDR2 (germline): SNHLY, FYNNEI. This CDR3 comprises 14 residues.